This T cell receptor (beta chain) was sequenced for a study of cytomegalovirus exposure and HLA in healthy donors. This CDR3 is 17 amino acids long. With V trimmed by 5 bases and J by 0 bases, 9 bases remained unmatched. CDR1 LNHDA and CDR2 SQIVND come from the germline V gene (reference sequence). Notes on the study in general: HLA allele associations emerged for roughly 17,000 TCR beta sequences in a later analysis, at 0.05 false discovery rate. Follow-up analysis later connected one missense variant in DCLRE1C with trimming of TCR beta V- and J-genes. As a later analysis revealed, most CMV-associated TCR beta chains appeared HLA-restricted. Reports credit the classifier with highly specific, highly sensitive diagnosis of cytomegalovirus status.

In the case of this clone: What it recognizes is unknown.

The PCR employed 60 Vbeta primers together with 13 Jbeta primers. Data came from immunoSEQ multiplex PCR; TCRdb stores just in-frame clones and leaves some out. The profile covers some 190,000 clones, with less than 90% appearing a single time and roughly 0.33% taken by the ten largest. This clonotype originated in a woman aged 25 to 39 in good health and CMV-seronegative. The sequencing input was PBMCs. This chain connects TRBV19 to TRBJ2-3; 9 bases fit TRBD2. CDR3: CASSGTSGHPSTDTQYF. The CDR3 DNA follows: TGTGCCAGTAGTGGAACTAGCGGGCACCCTAGCACAGATACGCAGTATTTT.